This T cell receptor (beta chain) was retrieved from a study of T cell responses to AZD1222 COVID-19 vaccine. Study-wide results and caveats: Clonal diversity was possibly underestimated, and the donors were mostly white British, with more females. Scientists sampled the repertoires only once the peak T cell response had passed. Spike was spanned by vaccine-associated CD4 TCRs, with dominance at 160-218 and 743-854.

Libraries were prepared by immunoSEQ multiplex PCR; TCRdb keeps only in-frame clonotypes and omits some of them. The sample includes under 120,000 clones, about 92% of them seen just once. About this clone itself: Its antigen is unidentified.

The CDR3 length is 15 residues. Trimming cost V 4 bases and J 1 base, with 12 bases left between them. Germline CDR1 reads LGHDT; CDR2 reads YNNKEL (reference sequence). V usage is TRBV3-1 (or the pseudogene TRBV3-2) and J usage is TRBJ2-3; no reliable D call. The material sequenced was peripheral blood, taken on day 0 of AZD1222 vaccination. This sequence was found in an adult in good health. CDR3 sequence reads: CASSRWATGTDTQYF. CDR3 nucleotide sequence: TGTGCCAGCAGCCGATGGGCCACGGGCACAGATACGCAGTATTTT.